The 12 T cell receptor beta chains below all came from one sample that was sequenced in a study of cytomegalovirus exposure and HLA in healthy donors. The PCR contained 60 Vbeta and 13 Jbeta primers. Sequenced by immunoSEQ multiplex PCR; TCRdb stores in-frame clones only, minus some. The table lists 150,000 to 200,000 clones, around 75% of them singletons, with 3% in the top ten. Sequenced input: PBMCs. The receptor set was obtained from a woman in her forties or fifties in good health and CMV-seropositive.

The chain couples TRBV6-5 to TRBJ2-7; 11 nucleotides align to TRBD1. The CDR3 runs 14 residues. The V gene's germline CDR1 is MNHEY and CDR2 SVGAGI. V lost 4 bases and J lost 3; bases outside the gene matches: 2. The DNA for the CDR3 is TGTGCCAGCAGTTTGGGACAGGGGGACTACGAGCAGTACTTC. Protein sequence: CASSLGQGDYEQYF.

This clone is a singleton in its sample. The CDR3 protein is CASSPLGHSTDTQYF. The CDR3 DNA reads as TGTGCCAGTAGTCCCCTTGGGCACTCCACAGATACGCAGTATTTT. The rearrangement joins TRBV19 to TRBJ2-3, with D unclear. V dropped 5 bases and J dropped 2 bases, with 14 bases sitting between them. The CDR3 sequence is 15 residues long. Germline V gene sequence: CDR1 LNHDA, CDR2 SQIVND (reference sequence).

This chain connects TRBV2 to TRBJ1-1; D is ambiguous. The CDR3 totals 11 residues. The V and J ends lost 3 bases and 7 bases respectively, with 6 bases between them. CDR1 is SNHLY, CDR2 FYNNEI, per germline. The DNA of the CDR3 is TGTGCCAGCAGTGACAGTTATGAAGCTTTCTTT. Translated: CASSDSYEAFF.

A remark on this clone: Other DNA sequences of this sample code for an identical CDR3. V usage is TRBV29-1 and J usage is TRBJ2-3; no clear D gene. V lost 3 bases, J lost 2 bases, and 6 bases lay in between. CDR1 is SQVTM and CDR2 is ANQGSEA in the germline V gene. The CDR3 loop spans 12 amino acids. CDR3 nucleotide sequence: TGCAGCGTTGATCCGTCCACAGATACGCAGTATTTT. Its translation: CSVDPSTDTQYF.

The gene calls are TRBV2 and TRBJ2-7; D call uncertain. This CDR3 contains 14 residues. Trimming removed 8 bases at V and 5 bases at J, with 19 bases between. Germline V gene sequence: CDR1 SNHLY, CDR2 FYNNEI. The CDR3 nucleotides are TGTGCCAGCCAACGGAGAGTGCTGGAAAACGAGCAGTACTTC. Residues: CASQRRVLENEQYF.

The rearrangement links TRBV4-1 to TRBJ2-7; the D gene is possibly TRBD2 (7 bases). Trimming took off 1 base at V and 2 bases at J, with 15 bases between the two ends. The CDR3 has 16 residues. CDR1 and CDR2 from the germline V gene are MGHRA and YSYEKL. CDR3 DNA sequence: TGCGCCAGCAGCCAAGGGGGGGGCAGAGGAACCTACGAGCAGTACTTC. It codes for CASSQGGGRGTYEQYF.

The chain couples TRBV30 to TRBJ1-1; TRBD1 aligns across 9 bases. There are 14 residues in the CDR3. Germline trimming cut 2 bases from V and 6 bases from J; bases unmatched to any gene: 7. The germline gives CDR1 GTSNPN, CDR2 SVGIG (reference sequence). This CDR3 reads CAWSPGQGPAEAFF. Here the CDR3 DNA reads TGTGCCTGGAGTCCAGGACAGGGGCCCGCTGAAGCTTTCTTT. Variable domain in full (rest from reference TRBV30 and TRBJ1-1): SQTIHQWPATLVQPVGSPLSLECTVEGTSNPNLYWYRQAAGRGLQLLFYSVGIGQISSEVPQNLSASRPQDRQFILSSKKLLLSDSGFYLCAWSPGQGPAEAFFGQGTRLTVV.

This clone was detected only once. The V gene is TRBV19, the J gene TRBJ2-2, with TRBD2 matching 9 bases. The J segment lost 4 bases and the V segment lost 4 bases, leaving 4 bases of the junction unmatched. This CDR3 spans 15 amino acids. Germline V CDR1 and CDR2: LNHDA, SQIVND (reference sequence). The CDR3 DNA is TGTGCCAGTAGTAGGCTAGCGGGGACCACCGGGGAGCTGTTTTTT. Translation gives CASSRLAGTTGELFF.

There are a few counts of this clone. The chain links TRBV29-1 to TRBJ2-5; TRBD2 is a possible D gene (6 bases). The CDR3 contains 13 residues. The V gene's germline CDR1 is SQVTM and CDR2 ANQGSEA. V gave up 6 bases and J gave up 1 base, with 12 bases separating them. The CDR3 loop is CSVNRESQETQYF. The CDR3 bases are TGCAGCGTGAATCGGGAGTCCCAAGAGACCCAGTACTTC.

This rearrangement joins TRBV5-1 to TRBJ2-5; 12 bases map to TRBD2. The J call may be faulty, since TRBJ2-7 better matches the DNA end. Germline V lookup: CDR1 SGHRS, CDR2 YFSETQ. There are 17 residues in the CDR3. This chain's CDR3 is CASSLSVTSGGSYEQYF. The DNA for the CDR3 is TGCGCCAGCAGCTTGTCAGTCACTAGCGGGGGGTCCTACGAGCAGTACTTC.

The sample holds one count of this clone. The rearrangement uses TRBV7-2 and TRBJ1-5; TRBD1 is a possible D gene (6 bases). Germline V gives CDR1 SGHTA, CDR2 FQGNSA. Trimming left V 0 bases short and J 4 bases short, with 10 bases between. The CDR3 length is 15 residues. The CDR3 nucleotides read TGTGCCAGCAGCTTAGCCGGGACAAATAATCAGCCCCAGCATTTT. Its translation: CASSLAGTNNQPQHF.

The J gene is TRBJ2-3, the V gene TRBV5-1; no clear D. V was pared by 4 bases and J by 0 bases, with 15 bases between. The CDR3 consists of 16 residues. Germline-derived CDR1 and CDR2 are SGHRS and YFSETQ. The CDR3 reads CASSARLVASTDTQYF. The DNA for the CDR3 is TGCGCCAGCAGCGCTAGGTTGGTGGCTAGCACAGATACGCAGTATTTT. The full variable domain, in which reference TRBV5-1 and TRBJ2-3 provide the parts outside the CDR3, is KAGVTQTPRYLIKTRGQQVTLSCSPISGHRSVSWYQQTPGQGLQFLFEYFSETQRNKGNFPGRFSGRQFSNSRSEMNVSTLELGDSALYLCASSARLVASTDTQYFGPGTRLTVL.